This T cell receptor (beta chain) emerged from a study of coeliac disease. In the study overall: The study queried TRBV7-2 bias without high-resolution HLA data. Study outcomes and limitations: Lower clonality than controls marked TRB and TRG repertoires from active celiac intraepithelial and lamina propria samples. Published gliadin-specific TRB sequences appeared in about 55% of the 18 coeliac samples, 1 of 6 controls.

This CDR3 contains 16 residues. Germline lookup yields CDR1 MNHNS and CDR2 SASEGT. V lost 3 bases and J lost 0; bases outside the gene matches: 7. A few counts support this clone. Its antigen is unknown. The protocol was immunoSEQ multiplex PCR, while the TCRdb copy is restricted to in-frame clones and leaves out a portion. The sample contains 4,000 to 6,000 clones, roughly 71% of which appear only once. The receptor's source is a middle-aged woman. This chain connects TRBV6-1 to TRBJ2-7, with TRBD2 identical over 8 bases. Specimen: lymphocytes from the gut lamina propria. CDR3 sequence (DNA): TGTGCCAGCAGTGACCCACAGCGGGGGAGCTCCTACGAGCAGTACTTC. Encoded protein: CASSDPQRGSSYEQYF.